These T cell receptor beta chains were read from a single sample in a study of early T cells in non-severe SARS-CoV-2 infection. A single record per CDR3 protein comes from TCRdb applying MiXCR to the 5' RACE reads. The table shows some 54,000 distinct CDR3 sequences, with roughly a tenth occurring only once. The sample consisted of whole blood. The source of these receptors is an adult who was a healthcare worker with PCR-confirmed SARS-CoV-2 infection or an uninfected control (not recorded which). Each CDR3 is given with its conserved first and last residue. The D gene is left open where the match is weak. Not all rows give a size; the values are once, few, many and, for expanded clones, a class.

TGCGCCAGCAGCTCCCAGACAGGGCGTGAGACCCAGTACTTC	CASSSQTGRETQYF	many	TRBV5-1	TRBJ2-5	TRBD1
TGTGCCAGCAGTACTGGAAACACCATATATTTT	CASSTGNTIYF	-	TRBV27	TRBJ1-3	-
TGTGCCAGCAGTGAATCGGGGGACCTGAACACTGAAGCTTTCTTT	CASSESGDLNTEAFF	few	TRBV25-1	TRBJ1-1	-
TGTGCCAGCAGTTCCGAACCGGGGACCCAGTACTTC	CASSSEPGTQYF	few	TRBV6-5	TRBJ2-5	-
TGTGCCATCAAGAGGGACAGCAACACTGAAGCTTTCTTT	CAIKRDSNTEAFF	-	TRBV10-3	TRBJ1-1	TRBD1
TGTGCCAGCAGTTGGTCTTGGCCTGAGAACACTGAAGCTTTCTTT	CASSWSWPENTEAFF	many	TRBV27	TRBJ1-1	-
TGCAGCGTTGAAGATCGAACAGCCAGGACCGGGGAGCTGTTTTTT	CSVEDRTARTGELFF	few	TRBV29-1	TRBJ2-2	-
TGCGCCAGCAGTGAGGGTCGGTGGGGATCTGGGAAGAACATTCAGTACTTC	CASSEGRWGSGKNIQYF	few	TRBV10-1	TRBJ2-4	-
TGTGCCAGCACCCATGGCCAGGGCGAAAGTTCGGAGGAGCAGTTCTTC	CASTHGQGESSEEQFF	many	TRBV12-3/TRBV12-4	TRBJ2-1	-
TGCGCCAGCAGCCAAGGGCGGGCCTACTACGAGCAGTACTTC	CASSQGRAYYEQYF	few	TRBV4-1	TRBJ2-7	-
TGCGCCAGCAGCGCCGACGGGACTAGCGGGAGTGGGTACGAGCAGTACTTC	CASSADGTSGSGYEQYF	many	TRBV5-1	TRBJ2-7	TRBD2
TGTGCCAGCAGCAAAGGCGAACGGTTCCAAGAGACCCAGTACTTC	CASSKGERFQETQYF	many	TRBV21-1	TRBJ2-5	-
TGCAGTGCTATCATCTCCGGAGGCGGTGGCTACACCTTC	CSAIISGGGGYTF	-	TRBV20-1	TRBJ1-2	-
TGTGCCAGCAGTTACTCGACAGGGAGGGAGACCCAGTACTTC	CASSYSTGRETQYF	few	TRBV6-2/TRBV6-3	TRBJ2-5	-
TGTGCCTGGAGTGTATTTAGGACAGGGCGGGCCGGGGAGCTGTTTTTT	CAWSVFRTGRAGELFF	few	TRBV30	TRBJ2-2	TRBD1
TGTGCCAGCAGCGAAGGATTAGCGGCCCACCAAGGGACCCAGTACTTC	CASSEGLAAHQGTQYF	-	TRBV2	TRBJ2-5	-
TGCAGTGCTAGTCGGCAGGGGGCAACTAATGAAAAACTGTTTTTT	CSASRQGATNEKLFF	few	TRBV20-1	TRBJ1-4	TRBD1
TGTGCCAGCAGTCGAGGGACGGGGTATAGCAATCAGCCCCAGCATTTT	CASSRGTGYSNQPQHF	-	TRBV12-3/TRBV12-4	TRBJ1-5	-
TGTGCCAGCAGCGTAGATGGCAGGGAGGGAGGTGAAGCTTTCTTT	CASSVDGREGGEAFF	few	TRBV9	TRBJ1-1	-
TGTGCCAGCTCACCTCTGACAGGGGACGATGAGCAGTTCTTC	CASSPLTGDDEQFF	-	TRBV18	TRBJ2-1	TRBD1
TGTGCCACCAGTGATGGGGGGACTGGGGCCAACGTCCTGACTTTC	CATSDGGTGANVLTF	many	TRBV24-1	TRBJ2-6	-
TGTGCCAGCAGGACGGCGGCTTTGGGTCAAAAACTGTTTTTT	CASRTAALGQKLFF	many	TRBV11-2	TRBJ1-4	-
TGTGCCAGCAGTTACAATACGAACACTGAAGCTTTCTTT	CASSYNTNTEAFF	many	TRBV12-3/TRBV12-4	TRBJ1-1	-
TGTGCCAGCAGCGCGCGACAGGGTGGTGATGGCGGCTACACCTTC	CASSARQGGDGGYTF	many	TRBV7-2	TRBJ1-2	TRBD1
TGTGCCAGCAGGCCCCAGGCGGGGGTCACTGAAGCTTTCTTT	CASRPQAGVTEAFF	many	TRBV7-2	TRBJ1-1	-
TGTGCCAGCTCACCGACACTGACAGGGATTAGTTCCTACGAGCAGTACTTC	CASSPTLTGISSYEQYF	few	TRBV18	TRBJ2-7	TRBD1
TGTGCCAGCAGCTTAGAAATAGGATACGGGGAGCTGTTTTTT	CASSLEIGYGELFF	medium-sized	TRBV11-2	TRBJ2-2	-
TGTGCCAGCATATACAGGCCACCGAACACTGAAGCTTTCTTT	CASIYRPPNTEAFF	many	TRBV2	TRBJ1-1	-
TGTGCCAGCAGCTTAGGGGCGGGGAATGAGCAGTTCTTC	CASSLGAGNEQFF	many	TRBV13	TRBJ2-1	-
TGTGCCAGCAGCTCCCCCCTTAGCGGGAACACCGGGGAGCTGTTTTTT	CASSSPLSGNTGELFF	many	TRBV5-4	TRBJ2-2	-
TGCAGCGGGAGGACAGGGGTGAACACTGAAGCTTTCTTT	CSGRTGVNTEAFF	-	TRBV29-1	TRBJ1-1	TRBD1
TGTGCCTGCTTGGCAGGGGCTCCTGGGGCCAACGTCCTGACTTTC	CACLAGAPGANVLTF	-	TRBV2	TRBJ2-6	-
TGCAGTGCTAGGGCACGACAGGGGTGGACCGGGGAGCTGTTTTTT	CSARARQGWTGELFF	many	TRBV20-1	TRBJ2-2	TRBD1
TGTGCCAGCAGCCCCGGGACTAGCGGCTTCACAGATACGCAGTATTTT	CASSPGTSGFTDTQYF	many	TRBV7-9	TRBJ2-3	TRBD2
TGTGCCAGCAGCCCTACAGGGGATATTGGCTACACCTTC	CASSPTGDIGYTF	few	TRBV9	TRBJ1-2	TRBD1
TGTGCCAGCAGCTTAGCCCGGGACAGGGCCGAAGATACGCAGTATTTT	CASSLARDRAEDTQYF	many	TRBV11-2	TRBJ2-3	TRBD1
TGTGCCAGCAGCTTGGGAAAGGCTACAGATACGCAGTATTTT	CASSLGKATDTQYF	few	TRBV5-4	TRBJ2-3	-
TGTGCCAGCAGTTACGGGACTAGCGGGAGGTACTTC	CASSYGTSGRYF	-	TRBV6-2/TRBV6-3	TRBJ2-7	TRBD2
TGTGCCAGCAGCCTTGACAGGTACTATGGCTACACCTTC	CASSLDRYYGYTF	many	TRBV12-3/TRBV12-4	TRBJ1-2	-
TGTGCCAGCAAACATTTACAGGGTTTTGAGACCCAGTACTTC	CASKHLQGFETQYF	many	TRBV27	TRBJ2-5	-
TGTGCCAGCAGCCCGACGAAAGATACGCAGTATTTT	CASSPTKDTQYF	many	TRBV12-3/TRBV12-4	TRBJ2-3	-
TGTGCCAGCAGCTCTGGACTAGCGGGAACTAGCACAGATACGCAGTATTTT	CASSSGLAGTSTDTQYF	many	TRBV7-2	TRBJ2-3	TRBD2
TGTGCCTGGAGGAGTGTAGGGGGGTATACGCAGTATTTT	CAWRSVGGYTQYF	-	TRBV30	TRBJ2-3	-
TGTGCCAGCAGCACACGAGAGACCCAGTACTTC	CASSTRETQYF	many	TRBV6-2/TRBV6-3	TRBJ2-5	-
TGCGCCAGCAGCCAAGATGAGAGATACGGGGAGCTGTTTTTT	CASSQDERYGELFF	many	TRBV4-3	TRBJ2-2	-
TGTGCCAGCAGCCAAGGCGGGTACCAAGAGACCCAGTACTTC	CASSQGGYQETQYF	few	TRBV3-1	TRBJ2-5	-
TGTGCCAGCAGCCCCGGTGGGCTAGCGGGAGACCCCCACGAGCAGTACTTC	CASSPGGLAGDPHEQYF	-	TRBV11-2	TRBJ2-7	TRBD2
TGTGCCAGCAGCGTAGGGCCGAGCTCCTACAATGAGCAGTTCTTC	CASSVGPSSYNEQFF	few	TRBV9	TRBJ2-1	-
TGTGCCAGCAGCCAAAACAGACTAGCGGGAGGACTCAGGAGCTCCTACAATGAGCAGTTCTTC	CASSQNRLAGGLRSSYNEQFF	many	TRBV7-9	TRBJ2-1	TRBD2
TGTGCCAGCAGCGTACATAGCGGGAGGGCCTACAATGAGCAGTTCTTC	CASSVHSGRAYNEQFF	few	TRBV7-3	TRBJ2-1	TRBD2
TGTGCCAGCAGCCAGAGGACTCGATGGGGAGATACGCAGTATTTT	CASSQRTRWGDTQYF	-	TRBV5-4	TRBJ2-3	-
TGTGCCAGCAGCTCCGGGACAGGGGGCCGGGAGACCCAGTACTTC	CASSSGTGGRETQYF	many	TRBV7-2	TRBJ2-5	TRBD1
TGTGCCAGCTCACCCCCCTTCCCCGAACAAGTCCTGGAAGCTTTCTTT	CASSPPFPEQVLEAFF	-	TRBV18	TRBJ1-1	-
TGTGCCAGCAGCCAAGGGACTAGCGGGAACGCCTACAATGAGCAGTTCTTC	CASSQGTSGNAYNEQFF	few	TRBV11-2	TRBJ2-1	TRBD2
TGCAGTGCCCGGGGAGCCTCCCGACAGCCCCAGCATTTT	CSARGASRQPQHF	many	TRBV20-1	TRBJ1-5	-
TGTGCCAGCAGCTTTCAGGGGCTGAGAACTGAAGCTTTCTTT	CASSFQGLRTEAFF	many	TRBV7-2	TRBJ1-1	-
TGTGCCAGCACCACCGGGGTGATCACTGAAGCTTTCTTT	CASTTGVITEAFF	many	TRBV6-2/TRBV6-3	TRBJ1-1	-